This TCR beta chain is drawn from a study of OX40 agonist ivuxolimab in advanced cancers. Study-wide context: Patients were dosed intravenously with ivuxolimab at 0.01 to 10 mg/kg every 2 weeks.

Assay used: immunoSEQ multiplex PCR; TCRdb lists only in-frame clones, some missing. The sample has tens of thousands of clones; over 85% are singletons. A word on this clone: Its specificity is unknown.

General observations from the study: Clonal expansion was among the lowest in partial responders at 0.1-3.0 mg/kg, especially CD8+.

The CDR3 loop spans 18 amino acids. V gave up 3 bases and J gave up 5 bases; unmatched junction bases: 16. CDR1 is SGHNT, CDR2 YYREEE, per germline (reference sequence). The sample here was CD4+ or CD8+ T cells sorted from blood, taken in a trial of the OX40 agonist ivuxolimab. This TCR derives from an adult with an advanced solid tumor such as melanoma, head and neck, liver or kidney cancer. The chain links TRBV5-4 to TRBJ2-5, with TRBD2 matching over 10 bases. CDR3 sequence reads: CASSSDGSGGLRWETQYF. In DNA form, the CDR3 reads TGTGCCAGCAGCTCCGACGGTAGCGGGGGGCTAAGGTGGGAGACCCAGTACTTC.